This T cell receptor (beta chain) was retrieved from a study of glioma-infiltrating T cells after dendritic cell vaccination. Study-wide context: Dendritic cell vaccination trial patients had either newly diagnosed or recurrent glioblastoma.

Using immunoSEQ multiplex PCR, the repertoire was profiled, and TCRdb retains in-frame clones only, with some absent. Here the sample spans tens of thousands of clones, 75% to 90% being singletons. V was shortened by 7 bases and J by 5 bases, with 14 bases between the two germline ends. The CDR3 has 14 residues. Looked up from germline, CDR1 is MNHNS and CDR2 is SASEGT. Time point described: after dendritic cell vaccination, including at tumor progression/relapse. Blood PBMC samples: pre-vaccination, two weeks post third vaccination, and at tumor progression. The sequence was obtained from a human donor with glioblastoma. V and J are TRBV6-1 and TRBJ1-4, with a tentative D call TRBD1 (5 bases). Source: blood, taken after dendritic cell vaccination. Written as DNA, the CDR3 is TGTGCCAGCACTGGGGGGACTGTGAATGAAAAACTGTTTTTT. It is translated as CASTGGTVNEKLFF.